A selection of T cell receptor beta chains follows, all from one sample in a study of cytotoxic CD8 clonotypes in ibrutinib-treated CLL. The repertoire was sequenced with immunoSEQ multiplex PCR; TCRdb's copy has only in-frame clones and lacks some. Of approximately 280,000 clones listed, roughly three quarters are singletons. The material sequenced was PBMCs, taken at disease progression, from a patient treated with ibrutinib. The receptor set was obtained from a human donor with chronic lymphocytic leukemia. The CDR3 runs from the conserved cysteine through the conserved F or W. D genes are given only for firm matches. Clone size is not always given. Where it is, it says once, few, many or a class for expanded clones.

CASSYRTGLNYGYTF | TGTGCCAGCAGCTATCGGACAGGGCTTAACTATGGCTACACCTTC | NA | TRBJ1-2 | TRBD1 | TRBV5-4
CASTQGLAVSAPFF | TGTGCCAGCACCCAGGGACTAGCGGTCTCTGCGCCGTTCTTC | NA | TRBJ2-1 | TRBD2 | TRBV6-1
CASSVSPGYEQYF | TGTGCCAGCAGCGTATCCCCCGGGTACGAGCAGTACTTC | NA | TRBJ2-7 | NA | TRBV9
CASSQAAGGNEQYF | TGCGCCAGCAGCCAAGCAGCGGGTGGCAACGAGCAGTACTTC | NA | TRBJ2-7 | NA | TRBV4-1
CASSGGPKGEKLFF | TGTGCCAGCAGTGGTGGCCCTAAGGGGGAAAAACTGTTTTTT | NA | TRBJ1-4 | NA | TRBV2
CASETLGDEKLFF | TGTGCCAGCGAGACCCTCGGGGACGAAAAACTGTTTTTT | NA | TRBJ1-4 | NA | TRBV2
CASSWGDRPTDTQYF | TGCGCCAGCAGCTGGGGGGACAGGCCGACAGATACGCAGTATTTT | NA | TRBJ2-3 | TRBD1 | TRBV5-1
CASSERWTEAFF | TGTGCCAGCAGTGAAAGGTGGACTGAAGCTTTCTTT | NA | TRBJ1-1 | NA | TRBV6-1
CASSGPVRGIDEQFF | TGTGCCAGCAGTGGACCCGTAAGAGGGATCGATGAGCAGTTCTTC | NA | TRBJ2-1 | NA | TRBV28
CASRQTGYNEQFF | TGTGCCAGTAGACAGACAGGATACAATGAGCAGTTCTTC | NA | TRBJ2-1 | NA | TRBV19
CASSPPGARGTDTQYF | TGCGCCAGCAGCCCCCCGGGAGCCCGGGGCACAGATACGCAGTATTTT | NA | TRBJ2-3 | NA | TRBV4-1
CASSQNGQGKQYF | TGCGCCAGCAGCCAAAACGGACAGGGCAAGCAGTACTTC | NA | TRBJ2-7 | TRBD1 | TRBV5-1
CASSDRQVEQFF | TGTGCCAGCAGTGATAGACAGGTTGAGCAGTTCTTC | NA | TRBJ2-1 | NA | TRBV27
CASSFNGAWTTYNEQFF | TGTGCCAGCAGCTTCAACGGAGCTTGGACTACATACAATGAGCAGTTCTTC | NA | TRBJ2-1 | NA | TRBV5-4
CASSPGPPGSFTGELFF | TGTGCCAGCAGCCCAGGTCCCCCAGGGTCCTTCACCGGGGAGCTGTTTTTT | NA | TRBJ2-2 | NA | TRBV11-2
CASSPRDLWSSGNTIYF | TGCGCCAGCAGCCCTCGGGACCTCTGGAGCTCTGGAAACACCATATATTTT | once | TRBJ1-3 | NA | TRBV4-1
CASSPRTISYEQYF | TGTGCCAGCAGTCCACGGACTATCTCCTACGAGCAGTACTTC | NA | TRBJ2-7 | NA | TRBV27
CASSPGAGEVGQETQYF | TGTGCCAGCTCCCCCGGGGCGGGGGAGGTGGGCCAAGAGACCCAGTACTTC | NA | TRBJ2-5 | TRBD2 | TRBV28
CASSLAGTGGETQYF | TGTGCCAGCAGCTTAGCCGGGACAGGGGGCGAGACCCAGTACTTC | NA | TRBJ2-5 | TRBD1 | TRBV7-2
CASSRGQGAYEQYF | TGTGCCAGCAGCAGGGGACAGGGAGCCTACGAGCAGTACTTC | once | TRBJ2-7 | TRBD1 | TRBV7-9
CAISESVQETQYF | TGTGCCATCAGTGAGTCCGTCCAAGAGACCCAGTACTTC | NA | TRBJ2-5 | NA | TRBV10-3
CASSLGTGAAFF | TGTGCCAGCAGCTTGGGGACAGGGGCCGCTTTCTTT | once | TRBJ1-1 | TRBD1 | TRBV5-6
CAISESRGSSYNEQFF | TGTGCCATCAGTGAGTCCAGGGGTAGCTCCTACAATGAGCAGTTCTTC | once | TRBJ2-1 | NA | TRBV10-3
CASSHKTDRTRPYGYTF | TGTGCCAGCAGCCACAAGACAGATAGGACGAGGCCTTATGGCTACACCTTC | few | TRBJ1-2 | NA | TRBV4-2
CASSQVILGAGQTYEQYF | TGCGCCAGCAGCCAAGTTATCCTGGGTGCGGGGCAGACCTACGAGCAGTACTTC | NA | TRBJ2-7 | NA | TRBV4-1
CASSPGLADYNEQFF | TGTGCCAGCAGCCCGGGACTAGCGGATTATAATGAGCAGTTCTTC | NA | TRBJ2-1 | TRBD2 | TRBV4-2
CSVAGVGNEKLFF | TGCAGCGTTGCTGGGGTCGGTAATGAAAAACTGTTTTTT | NA | TRBJ1-4 | NA | TRBV29-1
CASSFQPGLAGRGAQYF | TGTGCCAGCAGCTTTCAACCGGGACTAGCTGGGAGGGGGGCCCAGTACTTC | few | TRBJ2-5 | TRBD2 | TRBV7-9
CASSKVVFSYEQYF | TGTGCCAGCAGCAAAGTGGTCTTCTCCTACGAGCAGTACTTC | NA | TRBJ2-7 | NA | TRBV21-1
CATSEGGADEKLFF | TGTGCCACCAGCGAGGGGGGCGCGGATGAAAAACTGTTTTTT | NA | TRBJ1-4 | NA | TRBV15
CASSNPTGGPRQRHYEQYF | TGTGCCAGCAGCAATCCAACCGGGGGGCCGAGACAGCGGCACTACGAGCAGTACTTC | NA | TRBJ2-7 | NA | TRBV21-1
CASSPAGGGAEAFF | TGCGCCAGCAGCCCAGCTGGGGGCGGCGCTGAAGCTTTCTTT | NA | TRBJ1-1 | NA | TRBV5-1
CASSRGGPTYNEQFF | TGTGCCAGCTCACGCGGGGGTCCCACCTACAATGAGCAGTTCTTC | NA | TRBJ2-1 | TRBD2 | TRBV18
CATPRRGGRRDTEAFF | TGTGCCACCCCCCGACGAGGGGGACGTAGGGACACTGAAGCTTTCTTT | NA | TRBJ1-1 | NA | TRBV2
CASSPRPYNQPQHF | TGTGCCAGCAGTCCACGGCCGTATAATCAGCCCCAGCATTTT | NA | TRBJ1-5 | NA | TRBV6-5
CASSPRSIPTIYF | TGTGCCAGCTCACCAAGGAGCATTCCCACCATATATTTT | NA | TRBJ1-3 | NA | TRBV18
CASSLRGRQETQYF | TGTGCCAGCAGTTTAAGAGGCAGACAAGAGACCCAGTACTTC | NA | TRBJ2-5 | NA | TRBV27
CASSPRLQVHEQYF | TGTGCCAGCTCACCCCGTTTACAGGTCCACGAGCAGTACTTC | few | TRBJ2-7 | NA | TRBV18
CASSPWQGGETQYF | TGTGCCAGCAGCCCCTGGCAGGGGGGGGAGACCCAGTACTTC | NA | TRBJ2-5 | NA | TRBV28
CASSFPGRSGTEAFF | TGTGCCAGCAGCTTCCCCGGTAGGTCGGGCACTGAAGCTTTCTTT | NA | TRBJ1-1 | NA | TRBV7-2
CASSPTPWGRNTEAFF | TGTGCCAGCAGCCCCACCCCTTGGGGCAGGAACACTGAAGCTTTCTTT | NA | TRBJ1-1 | NA | TRBV7-2
CASSGGQVVQFF | TGTGCCAGCAGTGGAGGCCAGGTCGTGCAGTTCTTC | NA | TRBJ2-1 | NA | TRBV6-1
CATLSGRVGGDFLDGYTF | TGTGCCACCCTGTCCGGAAGGGTCGGGGGGGACTTTCTGGATGGCTACACCTTC | once | TRBJ1-2 | NA | TRBV10-3
CASSLGQGSAEAFF | TGCGCCAGCAGCCTGGGACAGGGCAGCGCTGAAGCTTTCTTT | NA | TRBJ1-1 | TRBD1 | TRBV4-1
CASSRGRLSNQPQHF | TGTGCCAGCAGTAGAGGTCGACTTAGCAATCAGCCCCAGCATTTT | NA | TRBJ1-5 | NA | TRBV7-8
CASRPIHPNTGELFF | TGTGCCAGCCGTCCGATCCACCCGAACACCGGGGAGCTGTTTTTT | few | TRBJ2-2 | NA | TRBV2
CASSQGPAGATDTQYF | TGCGCCAGCAGCCAAGGGCCGGCGGGAGCCACAGATACGCAGTATTTT | NA | TRBJ2-3 | TRBD2 | TRBV4-1
CASSFSNPYNEQFF | TGTGCCAGCAGTTTTAGTAATCCCTACAATGAGCAGTTCTTC | few | TRBJ2-1 | NA | TRBV28
CASSQKPSNTGELFF | TGTGCCAGCAGCCAGAAGCCTTCGAACACCGGGGAGCTGTTTTTT | NA | TRBJ2-2 | NA | TRBV27
CASTPRPVNTEAFF | TGTGCCAGCACCCCACGGCCGGTGAACACTGAAGCTTTCTTT | NA | TRBJ1-1 | NA | TRBV6-5
CASSPTSGGFRGETQYF | TGTGCCAGCAGCCCGACTAGCGGGGGCTTTCGAGGAGAGACCCAGTACTTC | NA | TRBJ2-5 | TRBD2 | TRBV5-4